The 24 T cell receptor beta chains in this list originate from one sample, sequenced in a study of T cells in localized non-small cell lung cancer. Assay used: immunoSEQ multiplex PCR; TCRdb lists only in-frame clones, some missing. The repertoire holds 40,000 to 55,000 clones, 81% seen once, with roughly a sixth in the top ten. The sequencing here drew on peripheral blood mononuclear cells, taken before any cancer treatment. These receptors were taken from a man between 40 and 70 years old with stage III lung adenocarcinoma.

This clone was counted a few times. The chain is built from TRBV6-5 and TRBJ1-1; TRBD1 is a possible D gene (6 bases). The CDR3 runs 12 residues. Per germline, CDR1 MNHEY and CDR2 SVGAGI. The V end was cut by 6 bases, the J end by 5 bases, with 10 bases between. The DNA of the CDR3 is TGTGCCAGCAGCCGAGGGGGAACTGAAGCTTTCTTT. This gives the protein CASSRGGTEAFF.

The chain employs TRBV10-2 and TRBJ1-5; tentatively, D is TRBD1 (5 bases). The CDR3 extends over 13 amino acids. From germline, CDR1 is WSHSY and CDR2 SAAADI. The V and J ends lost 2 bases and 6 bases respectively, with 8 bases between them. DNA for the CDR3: TGCGCCAGCAGTGAGGATGGGGGTCAGCCCCAGCATTTT. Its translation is CASSEDGGQPQHF.

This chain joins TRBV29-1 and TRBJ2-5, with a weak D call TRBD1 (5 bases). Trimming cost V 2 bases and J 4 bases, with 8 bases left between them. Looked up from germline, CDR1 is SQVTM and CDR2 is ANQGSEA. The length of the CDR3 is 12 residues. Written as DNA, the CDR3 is TGCAGCGTTGAACATAGGGGAGAGACCCAGTACTTC. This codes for CSVEHRGETQYF.

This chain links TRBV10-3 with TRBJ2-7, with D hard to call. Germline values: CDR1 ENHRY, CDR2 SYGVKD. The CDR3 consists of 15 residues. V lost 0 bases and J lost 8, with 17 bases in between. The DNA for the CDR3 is TGTGCCATCAGTGAGTCCACATCTACTGTTTACAAGCAGTACTTC. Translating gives CAISESTSTVYKQYF.

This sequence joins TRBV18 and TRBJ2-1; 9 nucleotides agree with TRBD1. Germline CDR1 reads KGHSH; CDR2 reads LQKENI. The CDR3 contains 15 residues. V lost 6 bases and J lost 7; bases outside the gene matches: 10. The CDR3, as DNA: TGTGCCAGCTCCCAATCGACAGGGGGTTGGAATGAGCAGTTCTTC. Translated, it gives CASSQSTGGWNEQFF.

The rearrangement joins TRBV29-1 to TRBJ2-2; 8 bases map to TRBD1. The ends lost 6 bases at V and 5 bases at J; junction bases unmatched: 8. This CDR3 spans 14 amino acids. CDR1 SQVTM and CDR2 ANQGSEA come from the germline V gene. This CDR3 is CSVTGQGSTGELFF. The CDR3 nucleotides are TGCAGCGTGACCGGACAGGGATCGACCGGGGAGCTGTTTTTT.

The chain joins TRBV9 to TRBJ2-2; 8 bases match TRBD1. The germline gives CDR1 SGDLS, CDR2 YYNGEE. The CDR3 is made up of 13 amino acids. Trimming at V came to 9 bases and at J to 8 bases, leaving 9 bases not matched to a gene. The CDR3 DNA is TGTGCCACCTCGGACAGGGTTTGGGGGGAGCTGTTTTTT. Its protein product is CATSDRVWGELFF. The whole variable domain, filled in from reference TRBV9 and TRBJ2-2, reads DSGVTQTPKHLITATGQRVTLRCSPRSGDLSVYWYQQSLDQGLQFLIQYYNGEERAKGNILERFSAQQFPDLHSELNLSSLELGDSALYFCATSDRVWGELFFGEGSRLTVL.

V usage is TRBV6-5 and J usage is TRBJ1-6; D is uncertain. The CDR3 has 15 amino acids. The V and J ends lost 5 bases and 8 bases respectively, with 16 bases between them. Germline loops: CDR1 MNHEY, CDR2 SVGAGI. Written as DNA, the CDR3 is TGTGCCAGCAGTCCTGCTTGGGGTGGAGATTCACCCCTCCACTTT. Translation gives CASSPAWGGDSPLHF.

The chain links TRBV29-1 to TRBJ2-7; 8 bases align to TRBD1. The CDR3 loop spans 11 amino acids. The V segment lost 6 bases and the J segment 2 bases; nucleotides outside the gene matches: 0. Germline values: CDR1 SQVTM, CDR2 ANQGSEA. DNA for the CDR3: TGCAGCGTGGACAGGGCCTACGAGCAGTACTTC. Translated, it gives CSVDRAYEQYF.

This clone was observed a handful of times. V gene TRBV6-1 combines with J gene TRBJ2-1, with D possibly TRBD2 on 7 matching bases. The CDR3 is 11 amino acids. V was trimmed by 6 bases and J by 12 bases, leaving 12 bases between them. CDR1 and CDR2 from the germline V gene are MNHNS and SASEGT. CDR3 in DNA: TGTGCCAGCAGATTGGGGGGGGCGCAGTTCTTC. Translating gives CASRLGGAQFF.

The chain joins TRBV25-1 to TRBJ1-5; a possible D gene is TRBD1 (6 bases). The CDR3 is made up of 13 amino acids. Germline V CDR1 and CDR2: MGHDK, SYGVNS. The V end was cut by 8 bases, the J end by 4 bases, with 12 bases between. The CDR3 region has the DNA TGTGCCAGCGGGGGCCAGGGGAATCAGCCCCAGCATTTT. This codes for CASGGQGNQPQHF.

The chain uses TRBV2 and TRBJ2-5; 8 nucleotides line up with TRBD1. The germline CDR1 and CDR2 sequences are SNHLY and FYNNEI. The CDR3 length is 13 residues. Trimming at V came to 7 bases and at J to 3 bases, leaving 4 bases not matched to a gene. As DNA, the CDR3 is TGTGCCAGCACGATGGACAGGGAAGAGACCCAGTACTTC. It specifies CASTMDREETQYF.

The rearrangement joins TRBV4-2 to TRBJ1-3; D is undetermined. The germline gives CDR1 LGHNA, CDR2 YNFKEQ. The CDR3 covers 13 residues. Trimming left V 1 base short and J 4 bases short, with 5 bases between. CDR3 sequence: CASSQARGNTIYF. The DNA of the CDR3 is TGTGCCAGCAGCCAAGCCAGGGGAAACACCATATATTTT.

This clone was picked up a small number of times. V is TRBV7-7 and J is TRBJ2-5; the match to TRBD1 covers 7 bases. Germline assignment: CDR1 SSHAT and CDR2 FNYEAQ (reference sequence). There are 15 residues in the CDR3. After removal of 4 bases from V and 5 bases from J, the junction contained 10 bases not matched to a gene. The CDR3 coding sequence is TGTGCCAGCAGCTCCCCGACAGGGTCAATGGAGACCCAGTACTTC. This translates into CASSSPTGSMETQYF.

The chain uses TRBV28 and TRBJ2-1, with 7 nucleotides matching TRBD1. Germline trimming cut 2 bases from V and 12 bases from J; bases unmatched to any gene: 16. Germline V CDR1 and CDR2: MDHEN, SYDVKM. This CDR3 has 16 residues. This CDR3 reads CASSLARQGIWMRQFF. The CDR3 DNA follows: TGTGCCAGCAGTTTAGCGAGACAGGGAATTTGGATGCGGCAGTTCTTC.

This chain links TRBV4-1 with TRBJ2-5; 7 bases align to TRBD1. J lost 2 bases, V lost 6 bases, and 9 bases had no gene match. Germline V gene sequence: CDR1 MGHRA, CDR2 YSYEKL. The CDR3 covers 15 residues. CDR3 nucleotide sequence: TGCGCCAGCAGGAGTTACAGGGGTTATCAAGAGACCCAGTACTTC. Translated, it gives CASRSYRGYQETQYF.

The CDR3 protein is CASSHRTGENLIYEQYF. Written as DNA, the CDR3 is TGTGCCAGCAGCCACCGGACAGGGGAGAACCTAATCTACGAGCAGTACTTC. The chain recombines TRBV14 with TRBJ2-7; 9 bases map to TRBD1. Germline V gene sequence: CDR1 SGHDN, CDR2 FVKESK. V gave up 3 bases and J gave up 3 bases; unmatched junction bases: 12. The CDR3 has 17 amino acids.

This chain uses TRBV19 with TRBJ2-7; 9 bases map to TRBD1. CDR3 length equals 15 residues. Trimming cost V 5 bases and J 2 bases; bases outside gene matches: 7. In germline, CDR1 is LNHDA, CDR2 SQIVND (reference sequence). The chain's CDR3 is CASSVGTGFAYEQYF. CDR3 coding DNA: TGTGCCAGTAGTGTAGGGACAGGGTTCGCCTACGAGCAGTACTTC.

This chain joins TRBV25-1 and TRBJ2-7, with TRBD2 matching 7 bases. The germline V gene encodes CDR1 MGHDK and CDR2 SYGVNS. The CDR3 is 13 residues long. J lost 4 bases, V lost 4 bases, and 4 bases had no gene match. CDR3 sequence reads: CASSVGGGYEQYF. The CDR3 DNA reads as TGTGCCAGCAGTGTGGGGGGGGGATACGAGCAGTACTTC.

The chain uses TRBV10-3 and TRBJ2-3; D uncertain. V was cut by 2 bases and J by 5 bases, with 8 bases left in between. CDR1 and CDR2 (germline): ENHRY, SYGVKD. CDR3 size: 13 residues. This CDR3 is CAISERVEDTQYF. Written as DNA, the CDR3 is TGTGCCATCAGTGAGAGGGTAGAAGATACGCAGTATTTT.

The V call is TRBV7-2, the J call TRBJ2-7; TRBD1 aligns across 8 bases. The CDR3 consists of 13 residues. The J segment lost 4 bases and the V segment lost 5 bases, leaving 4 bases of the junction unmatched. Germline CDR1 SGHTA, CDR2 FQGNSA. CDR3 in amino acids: CASSPDRDYEQYF. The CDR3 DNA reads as TGTGCCAGCAGCCCGGACAGGGATTACGAGCAGTACTTC.

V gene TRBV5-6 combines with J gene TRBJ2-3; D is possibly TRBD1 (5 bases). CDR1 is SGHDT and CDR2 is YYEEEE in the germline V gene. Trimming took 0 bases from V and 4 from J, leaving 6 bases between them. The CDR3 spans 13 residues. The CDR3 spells CASSLGQSDTQYF. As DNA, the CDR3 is TGTGCCAGCAGCTTGGGACAGTCAGATACGCAGTATTTT.

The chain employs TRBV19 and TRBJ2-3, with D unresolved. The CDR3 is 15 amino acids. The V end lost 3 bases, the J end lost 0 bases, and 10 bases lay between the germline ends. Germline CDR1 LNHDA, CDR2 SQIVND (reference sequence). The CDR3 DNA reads TGTGCCAGTAGTATCGCGACATCTAGCACAGATACGCAGTATTTT. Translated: CASSIATSSTDTQYF.

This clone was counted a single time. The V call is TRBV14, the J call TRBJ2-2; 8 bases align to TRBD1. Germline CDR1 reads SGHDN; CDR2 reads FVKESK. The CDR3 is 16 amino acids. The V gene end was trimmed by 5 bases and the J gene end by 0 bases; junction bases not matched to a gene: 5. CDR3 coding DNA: TGTGCCAGCAGCGTTTCAGGGGGCACGAACACCGGGGAGCTGTTTTTT. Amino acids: CASSVSGGTNTGELFF.